This note documents a single TCR beta chain sequence. CDR1 and CDR2 from the germline V gene are MNHEY and SMNVEV (reference sequence). The CDR3 runs 15 residues. After removal of 4 bases from V and 0 bases from J, the junction contained 3 bases not matched to a gene. This sample was taken from a study of blood T cell repertoires in COVID-19. Overall study context: Italy, Spain and the United States were the sources of the convalescent and acute COVID-19 samples. Sample material is recorded as cDNA or gDNA derived from T cells, B-cell-depleted T cells, or PBMCs.

In the authors' methods: Amplifying reference gene primers gave estimates of nucleated cell counts. The protocol was immunoSEQ multiplex PCR, while the TCRdb copy is restricted to in-frame clones and leaves out a portion. V and J calls and clone size are copied from that table; D and trimming were computed from the DNA. The sample has over 110,000 clones, roughly 82% seen once. Material: peripheral blood. The V gene is TRBV27, the J gene TRBJ2-4; TRBD1 matches 7 bases. This clonotype was sampled from a man older than 75 with acute or convalescent COVID-19. CDR3 loop: CASSSGQIAKNIQYF. The CDR3 DNA reads TGTGCCAGCAGTTCGGGACAGATAGCCAAAAACATTCAGTACTTC.